Here is one TCR beta chain with its context. The sample belongs to a study of blood T cell repertoires in COVID-19. At the level of the study: Some COVID-19 samples were acute and others convalescent; all came from the United States, Italy and Spain. Sample material is recorded as cDNA or gDNA derived from T cells, B-cell-depleted T cells, or PBMCs.

Study processing details: Amplification from reference gene primers served as the basis for estimated nucleated cell counts. Repertoires were generated with immunoSEQ multiplex PCR, while TCRdb's copy carries only in-frame clones and drops some. The DNA gave D and trimming, while V, J and clone size come from that table. The sample records roughly 440,000 clones, around 88% being singletons. The Seattle patients, enrolled during active infection, were followed longitudinally. The clonotype comes from a woman aged 45-65 years with COVID-19, enrolled during active disease. Specimen: peripheral blood.

For the CDR3, the DNA is TGCGCCAGCAGTGAGTCGACAGGATTGGTGGAGCAGTACTTC. Protein product: CASSESTGLVEQYF. V is TRBV10-1 and J is TRBJ2-7, with D maybe TRBD1 (6 bases). Germline CDR1 is WNHNN and CDR2 is SYGVQD (reference sequence). Trimming cost V 0 bases and J 7 bases, with 13 bases left between them. CDR3 length: 14 residues.